Below, 14 T cell receptor beta chains from the same sample are listed, as sequenced in a study of blood T cell repertoires in COVID-19. The assay was immunoSEQ multiplex PCR, and TCRdb's table has in-frame clones only and misses some. The data contain fewer than 110,000 clones, roughly 90% of them seen just once; the ten biggest clones take up approximately 3.5%. The sequenced sample was peripheral blood. All receptors come from a woman aged 55-69 years with acute or convalescent COVID-19.

This chain joins TRBV19 and TRBJ1-5; D is perhaps TRBD1 (5 bases). Germline CDR1 LNHDA, CDR2 SQIVND (reference sequence). Trimming took off 5 bases at V and 2 bases at J, with 10 bases between the two ends. This CDR3 has 14 residues. The CDR3 loop reads CASSVGGGNQPQHF. In DNA form, the CDR3 reads TGTGCCAGTAGTGTGGGGGGGGGCAATCAGCCCCAGCATTTT.

The rearrangement joins TRBV3-1 (or the pseudogene TRBV3-2) to TRBJ2-2, with 10 bases that match TRBD2. Germline-derived CDR1 and CDR2 are LGHDT and YNNKEL (reference sequence). V dropped 4 bases and J dropped 1; count of bases not matched to a gene: 21. The CDR3 runs to 22 residues. CDR3 amino acids: CASSLSRSSGSFTFGNTGELFF. CDR3 sequence (DNA): TGTGCCAGCAGCCTCTCACGATCTAGCGGGAGTTTCACCTTCGGGAACACCGGGGAGCTGTTTTTT.

This clone was found once. The CDR3 sequence is CSAVPSETQYF. CDR3 nucleotides: TGCAGTGCTGTCCCCTCGGAGACCCAGTACTTC. The chain combines TRBV20-1 with TRBJ2-5, with D uncertain. V lost 5 bases and J lost 5, with 9 bases in between. The CDR3 has 11 amino acids. Germline CDR1 DFQATT, CDR2 SNEGSKA (reference sequence).

The chain recombines TRBV6-5 with TRBJ2-5; possible D gene TRBD2, 6 bases. Germline values: CDR1 MNHEY, CDR2 SVGAGI. Trimming left V 0 bases short and J 5 bases short, with 10 bases between. The CDR3 consists of 14 residues. The CDR3 DNA is TGTGCCAGCAGTTACTCTGCGGGGAGGGAGACCCAGTACTTC. Protein sequence: CASSYSAGRETQYF.

This clone showed up just a few times. V and J are TRBV20-1 and TRBJ1-1; D is ambiguous. This CDR3 is 11 amino acids long. V dropped 3 bases and J dropped 8 bases, with 10 bases sitting between them. Germline loops: CDR1 DFQATT, CDR2 SNEGSKA (reference sequence). The DNA of the CDR3 is TGCAGTGCTAGGGTCGCGGGGGAAGCTTTCTTT. Its protein is CSARVAGEAFF.

V and J are TRBV3-1 (or the pseudogene TRBV3-2) and TRBJ1-2; no clear D. The CDR3 consists of 12 residues. CDR1 LGHDT and CDR2 YNNKEL come from the germline V gene (reference sequence). Between the trimmed V and J ends, which lost 3 bases and 6 bases, there was a span of 8 bases. DNA of the CDR3: TGTGCCAGCAGCCAGCTGCGTGATGGCTACACCTTC. Protein sequence: CASSQLRDGYTF.

This sequence joins TRBV9 and TRBJ2-2; 8 bases align to TRBD2. CDR3 size: 17 residues. Looked up from germline, CDR1 is SGDLS and CDR2 is YYNGEE. Germline trimming cut 3 bases from V and 3 bases from J; bases unmatched to any gene: 10. The CDR3 sequence: CASSGRAGEVDTGELFF. CDR3 coding DNA: TGTGCCAGCAGCGGACGAGCGGGAGAGGTGGACACCGGGGAGCTGTTTTTT.

This clone was counted between two and nine times. The rearrangement joins TRBV6-5 to TRBJ1-2; tentatively, D is TRBD1 (5 bases). This CDR3 has 12 residues. Germline V gene lookup returns CDR1 MNHEY and CDR2 SVGAGI. V was clipped by 7 bases and J by 0 bases, with 6 bases between them. The CDR3 DNA reads TGTGCCAGCATGACAGCTAACTATGGCTACACCTTC. This encodes CASMTANYGYTF.

The CDR3: CASSLDDWTGQTEAFF. CDR3 in DNA: TGTGCCAGCAGCTTAGATGATTGGACAGGGCAGACTGAAGCTTTCTTT. The rearrangement uses TRBV11-3 and TRBJ1-1; 8 bases are shared with TRBD1. This CDR3 spans 16 amino acids. The ends lost 0 bases at V and 5 bases at J; junction bases unmatched: 8. Germline lookup yields CDR1 SGHNT and CDR2 YENEEA.

The chain is built from TRBV7-2 and TRBJ2-1, with 12 bases identical to TRBD2. The V gene's germline CDR1 is SGHTA and CDR2 FQGNSA. The CDR3 has 16 amino acids. Unmatched junction bases numbered 6, after V lost 1 base and J lost 8 bases. The CDR3 DNA sequence: TGTGCCAGCAGCTTAGGGCTAGCGGGAGGGCCTTATGAGCAGTTCTTC. Protein sequence: CASSLGLAGGPYEQFF.

The chain carries TRBV5-1 and TRBJ2-1; D may be TRBD2 (6 bases). Germline V lookup: CDR1 SGHRS, CDR2 YFSETQ. The CDR3 is made up of 13 amino acids. Trimming took off 4 bases at V and 6 bases at J, with 11 bases between the two ends. CDR3 coding DNA: TGCGCCAGCAGCCACGGGACTGGCAATGAGCAGTTCTTC. It specifies CASSHGTGNEQFF.

The chain links TRBV20-1 to TRBJ1-3; D gene unclear. The CDR3 has 11 amino acids. Per the germline V gene, CDR1 is DFQATT and CDR2 is SNEGSKA (reference sequence). The CDR3 DNA reads TGCGGGCAGAGCTCTGGAAACACCATATATTTT. Translation: CGQSSGNTIYF.

This chain uses TRBV6-1 with TRBJ1-5, with D hard to call. Germline V lookup: CDR1 MNHNS, CDR2 SASEGT. The CDR3 loop spans 13 amino acids. Trimming stripped 0 bases from V and 10 bases from J, with 10 bases between. This CDR3 is CASSEAPGRPQHF. The DNA of the CDR3 is TGTGCCAGCAGTGAAGCGCCGGGTCGACCCCAGCATTTT.

The chain employs TRBV5-6 and TRBJ1-6; 8 bases match TRBD1. The CDR3 sequence is 16 residues long. V lost 4 bases and J lost 10; bases outside the gene matches: 13. Germline V gives CDR1 SGHDT, CDR2 YYEEEE. The CDR3 nucleotides read TGTGCCAGCAGCATCGAGTGGACAGGGAGAGGATCACCCCTCCACTTT. It is translated as CASSIEWTGRGSPLHF. Full variable domain (rest looked up from reference TRBV5-6 and TRBJ1-6): DAGVTQSPTHLIKTRGQQVTLRCSPKSGHDTVSWYQQALGQGPQFIFQYYEEEERQRGNFPDRFSGHQFPNYSSELNVNALLLGDSALYLCASSIEWTGRGSPLHFGNGTRLTVT.